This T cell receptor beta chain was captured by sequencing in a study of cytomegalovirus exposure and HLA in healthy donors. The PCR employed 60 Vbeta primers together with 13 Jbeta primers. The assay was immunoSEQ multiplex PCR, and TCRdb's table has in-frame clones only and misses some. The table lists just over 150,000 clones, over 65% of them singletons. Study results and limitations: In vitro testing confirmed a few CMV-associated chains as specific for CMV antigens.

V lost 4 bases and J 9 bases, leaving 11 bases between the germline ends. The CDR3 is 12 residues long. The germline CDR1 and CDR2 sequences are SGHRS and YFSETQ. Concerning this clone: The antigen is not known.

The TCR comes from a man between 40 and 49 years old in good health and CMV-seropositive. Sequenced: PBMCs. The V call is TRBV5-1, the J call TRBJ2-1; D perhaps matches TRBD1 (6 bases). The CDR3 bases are TGCGCCAGCAGCCAGGGGCCGGGTGAGCAGTTCTTC. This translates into CASSQGPGEQFF.